Described below is a single TCR beta chain sequence and its context. The antigen remains undetermined. These data come from a study of CD8 T cells in ankylosing spondylitis. Germline V gene lookup returns CDR1 MNHEY and CDR2 SVGAGI. CDR3 length: 15 residues. J was trimmed by 6 bases and V by 4 bases; bases with no gene match: 8. Study-level results: Enrichment of disease-linked clones was reportedly significant in matched ankylosing spondylitis synovial fluid. Earlier work had already found some motif variants in reactive arthritis synovial fluid and blood.

Molecular-barcoded quantitative 5'-RACE produced these TCR beta libraries. TCRdb used MiXCR to reprocess the 5' RACE reads, holding one entry per CDR3 protein. The table lists 340,000 or so distinct CDR3 sequences, approximately 15% of them singletons, with less than 1.1% in the top ten. The sample comprised blood, either unsorted or a sorted T cell fraction (not recorded which). This sequence joins TRBV6-5 and TRBJ2-1, with TRBD2 identical over 8 bases. This TCR was recovered from a male donor with ankylosing spondylitis or in good health (not recorded which). For the CDR3, the DNA is TGTGCCAGCAGTTCCCTCAGCGGGAGTGGCAATGAGCAGTTCTTC. Protein: CASSSLSGSGNEQFF.